This TCR beta chain was captured in a study of shared clonotypes between healthy human individuals. Study background: Donors had three CD4 naive, three CD4 memory, two CD8 naive and one CD8 memory plate apiece. Study-wide results and limits: Clonotype sharing levels among donors were expected to vary with sequencing depth.

Assay: immunoSEQ multiplex PCR; the TCRdb copy retains only in-frame clones and omits some. The sample has hundreds of thousands of clones, almost 97% seen once. Note on this clone: Its target is not known.

This CDR3 contains 14 residues. Trimming removed 5 bases at V and 3 bases at J, with 13 bases between. Germline V gene data show CDR1 as SEHNR and CDR2 as FQNEAQ (reference sequence). Sequencing used naive CD4+ T cells sorted from blood. Subset meaning: CD45RA+ positively selected. The receptor's source is a woman aged 25 to 39 in good health. This chain connects TRBV7-9 to TRBJ2-5; TRBD2 is a possible D gene (6 bases). The CDR3 bases are TGTGCCAGCAGCCTCCTGGGACTGAAAGAGACCCAGTACTTC. Translating gives CASSLLGLKETQYF. The entire variable domain, with the rest obtained from reference TRBV7-9 and TRBJ2-5, is as follows: DTGVSQNPRHKITKRGQNVTFRCDPISEHNRLYWYRQTLGQGPEFLTYFQNEAQLEKSRLLSDRFSAERPKGSFSTLEIQRTEQGDSAMYLCASSLLGLKETQYFGPGTRLLVL.